These 15 T cell receptor beta chains originate from one sample sequenced in a study of blood T cell repertoires in COVID-19. Clones were sequenced by immunoSEQ multiplex PCR, and TCRdb holds only the in-frame ones, with some missing. The top ten clones hold roughly 18% of a sample with about 180,000 clones, roughly 84% of them seen once. Sequenced material: peripheral blood. Receptors were obtained from a person aged 65 to 85 with COVID-19, enrolled during active disease.

This clone was picked up one time. The chain employs TRBV5-1 and TRBJ2-3, with TRBD2 matching over 7 bases. Trimming removed 3 bases from V and 2 bases from J; junction bases left unmatched: 6. This CDR3 region has 15 residues. The germline gives CDR1 SGHRS, CDR2 YFSETQ. The CDR3 region is CASSSQLAATDTQYF. The CDR3 nucleotides read TGCGCCAGCAGCTCCCAGCTAGCGGCCACAGATACGCAGTATTTT.

The chain combines TRBV27 with TRBJ2-3; tentative D call: TRBD2 (6 bases). The CDR3 contains 14 residues. CDR1 is MNHEY, CDR2 SMNVEV, per germline (reference sequence). V gave up 10 bases and J gave up 4 bases, with 18 bases separating them. CDR3 region: CATQLRESADTQYF. In nucleotides, the CDR3 is TGTGCCACCCAACTACGGGAGTCCGCAGATACGCAGTATTTT.

V gene TRBV7-3 combines with J gene TRBJ1-1; no definite D call. The CDR3 consists of 16 residues. Per germline, CDR1 SGHTA and CDR2 FQGTGA. Trimming removed 5 bases at V and 1 base at J, with 17 bases between. This CDR3 reads CASSPLRSYQNTEAFF. CDR3 DNA sequence: TGTGCCAGCAGCCCCCTTCGATCCTACCAGAACACTGAAGCTTTCTTT.

V is TRBV5-1 and J is TRBJ2-7; a possible D gene is TRBD2 (7 bases). The CDR3 spans 14 residues. From germline, CDR1 is SGHRS and CDR2 YFSETQ. Trimming stripped 2 bases from V and 5 bases from J, with 14 bases between. CDR3 DNA sequence: TGCGCCAGCAGCTTTGTCCAGGGGAGGGACGAGCAGTACTTC. It specifies CASSFVQGRDEQYF. The variable domain in full, completed from reference TRBV5-1 and TRBJ2-7, reads KAGVTQTPRYLIKTRGQQVTLSCSPISGHRSVSWYQQTPGQGLQFLFEYFSETQRNKGNFPGRFSGRQFSNSRSEMNVSTLELGDSALYLCASSFVQGRDEQYFGPGTRLTVT.

The V and J genes are TRBV5-1 and TRBJ1-4; 8 bases agree with TRBD1. CDR1 and CDR2 from the germline V gene are SGHRS and YFSETQ. The CDR3 has 14 amino acids. Trimming cost V 4 bases and J 6 bases; bases outside gene matches: 5. As DNA, the CDR3 is TGCGCCAGCAGCCCAGGACAGGGTTATGAAAAACTGTTTTTT. Its translation is CASSPGQGYEKLFF. The full variable domain, in which reference TRBV5-1 and TRBJ1-4 provide the parts outside the CDR3, is KAGVTQTPRYLIKTRGQQVTLSCSPISGHRSVSWYQQTPGQGLQFLFEYFSETQRNKGNFPGRFSGRQFSNSRSEMNVSTLELGDSALYLCASSPGQGYEKLFFGSGTQLSVL.

J is TRBJ1-3 and V is TRBV7-9, with D hard to call. Germline V gene lookup returns CDR1 SEHNR and CDR2 FQNEAQ (reference sequence). This CDR3 comprises 13 residues. Trimming pared 2 bases from V and 6 bases from J, leaving 8 bases between. CDR3 coding DNA: TGTGCCAGCAGCTTACGGGAGGAAAACACCATATATTTT. It is translated as CASSLREENTIYF.

The chain combines TRBV5-4 with TRBJ2-7; D is possibly TRBD2 (7 bases). The V and J ends lost 0 bases and 2 bases respectively, with 12 bases between them. The V gene's germline CDR1 is SGHNT and CDR2 YYREEE (reference sequence). This CDR3 has 15 amino acids. For the CDR3, the DNA is TGTGCCAGCAGCTTGGTAGGGGGAGGGACCTACGAGCAGTACTTC. It translates to CASSLVGGGTYEQYF.

This chain links TRBV5-1 with TRBJ2-5; 7 positions match TRBD1. Germline assignment: CDR1 SGHRS and CDR2 YFSETQ. V shed 0 bases and J 5 bases; nucleotides not matched to a gene: 7. This CDR3 contains 15 residues. The CDR3 sequence is CASSLAGQWSETQYF. For the CDR3, the DNA is TGCGCCAGCAGCTTGGCGGGACAGTGGTCGGAGACCCAGTACTTC. The variable domain in full, completed from reference TRBV5-1 and TRBJ2-5, reads KAGVTQTPRYLIKTRGQQVTLSCSPISGHRSVSWYQQTPGQGLQFLFEYFSETQRNKGNFPGRFSGRQFSNSRSEMNVSTLELGDSALYLCASSLAGQWSETQYFGPGTRLLVL.

The chain has TRBV11-2 and TRBJ2-2; TRBD1 agrees at 9 bases. The CDR3 runs 16 residues. The V gene end was trimmed by 3 bases and the J gene end by 0 bases; junction bases not matched to a gene: 2. Germline V gene lookup returns CDR1 SGHAT and CDR2 FQNNGV. In DNA form, the CDR3 reads TGTGCCAGCAGCTTGTGGGACAGGGCGAACACCGGGGAGCTGTTTTTT. Translation gives CASSLWDRANTGELFF.

The V gene is TRBV5-1, the J gene TRBJ2-7; D uncertain. The germline V gene has CDR1 SGHRS and CDR2 YFSETQ. V was cut by 1 base and J by 3 bases, with 8 bases left in between. The CDR3 spans 13 residues. CDR3 in DNA: TGCGCCAGCAGCTTGCGGTACGGCTACGAGCAGTACTTC. It specifies CASSLRYGYEQYF.

This clone was counted between two and nine times. The chain carries TRBV4-1 and TRBJ2-7; D possibly corresponds to TRBD2 (7 bases). Per germline, CDR1 MGHRA and CDR2 YSYEKL. The CDR3 runs to 16 residues. V was pared by 4 bases and J by 7 bases, with 23 bases between. The CDR3 DNA follows: TGCGCCAGCAGCCCTGGTGGGGGCGGGAGACCGGGTGAGCAGTACTTC. The encoded protein is CASSPGGGGRPGEQYF.

This clone was seen once. The chain has TRBV18 and TRBJ2-1; 10 bases agree with TRBD2. CDR1 and CDR2 from the germline V gene are KGHSH and LQKENI. V lost 3 bases, J lost 7 bases, and 6 bases stayed unmatched. The CDR3 spans 15 residues. The CDR3 coding sequence is TGTGCCAGCTCACCGGCGGGACTAGCGATGAATGAGCAGTTCTTC. It encodes CASSPAGLAMNEQFF.

The chain joins TRBV29-1 to TRBJ2-7; 10 bases align to TRBD1. CDR3 length: 13 amino acids. The germline V gene encodes CDR1 SQVTM and CDR2 ANQGSEA. The ends lost 1 base at V and 4 bases at J; junction bases unmatched: 1. CDR3 DNA sequence: TGCAGCGTTGAAGGACAGGGGGCTTACGAGCAGTACTTC. Translating gives CSVEGQGAYEQYF.

The chain carries TRBV10-3 and TRBJ1-2; 11 bases match TRBD1. Losses at the gene ends were 3 bases for V and 6 bases for J; bases not matched to a gene: 9. Germline CDR1 is ENHRY and CDR2 is SYGVKD. CDR3 length: 16 amino acids. In nucleotides, the CDR3 is TGTGCCATCAGTGAACACGAGGACAGGGGGCGGGATGGCTACACCTTC. Amino acids: CAISEHEDRGRDGYTF.

This clone was seen a single time. The chain has TRBV30 and TRBJ2-7; D remains unclear. Germline V gene data show CDR1 as GTSNPN and CDR2 as SVGIG (reference sequence). Trimming stripped 4 bases from V and 0 bases from J, with 16 bases between. The CDR3 spans 15 residues. The CDR3 sequence is CAWKRAGPPSYEQYF. The CDR3 nucleotides read TGTGCCTGGAAGAGAGCTGGGCCCCCCTCCTACGAGCAGTACTTC. Full variable domain (remainder filled in from reference TRBV30 and TRBJ2-7): SQTIHQWPATLVQPVGSPLSLECTVEGTSNPNLYWYRQAAGRGLQLLFYSVGIGQISSEVPQNLSASRPQDRQFILSSKKLLLSDSGFYLCAWKRAGPPSYEQYFGPGTRLTVT.